Following are 8 T cell receptor beta chains from one sample sequenced in a study of blood T cell repertoires in COVID-19. The method was immunoSEQ multiplex PCR; TCRdb's version includes in-frame clones alone and lacks a portion of them. Here the sample spans about 110,000 clones, 70% to 80% being singletons. Material for sequencing was peripheral blood. The source of these receptors is an elderly man with COVID-19, enrolled during active disease.

The V and J genes are TRBV4-3 and TRBJ1-4, with D unclear. Germline V lookup: CDR1 LGHNA, CDR2 YSLEER. This CDR3 has 15 amino acids. Deletions cut 0 bases from V and 8 bases from J, with 13 bases between. This CDR3 is CASSQDTPRAEKLFF. CDR3 sequence (DNA): TGCGCCAGCAGCCAAGACACCCCCCGCGCGGAAAAACTGTTTTTT.

V and J are TRBV5-1 and TRBJ2-7; tentative D call: TRBD2 (5 bases). CDR1 is SGHRS, CDR2 YFSETQ, per germline. This CDR3 has 13 residues. With 2 bases removed from V and 3 bases from J, the gap between germline ends came to 9 bases. This CDR3 reads CASSFSASYEQYF. DNA for the CDR3: TGCGCCAGCAGCTTTAGCGCGAGCTACGAGCAGTACTTC.

The V and J genes are TRBV30 and TRBJ2-5, with D hard to call. V dropped 1 base and J dropped 5 bases, with 11 bases sitting between them. The CDR3 extends over 13 amino acids. The germline gives CDR1 GTSNPN, CDR2 SVGIG (reference sequence). CDR3 sequence: CAWSGLVPETQYF. The CDR3 region has the DNA TGTGCCTGGAGTGGCCTAGTTCCGGAGACCCAGTACTTC.

The chain links TRBV5-1 to TRBJ2-2; possible D gene TRBD2, 5 bases. V lost 2 bases and J 1 base, leaving 12 bases between the germline ends. The germline gives CDR1 SGHRS, CDR2 YFSETQ. This CDR3 is built from 16 residues. CDR3: CASSFSGAGNTGELFF. The CDR3 nucleotides read TGCGCCAGCAGCTTCTCGGGTGCGGGGAACACCGGGGAGCTGTTTTTT. Supplemented by reference TRBV5-1 and TRBJ2-2, the full variable domain reads KAGVTQTPRYLIKTRGQQVTLSCSPISGHRSVSWYQQTPGQGLQFLFEYFSETQRNKGNFPGRFSGRQFSNSRSEMNVSTLELGDSALYLCASSFSGAGNTGELFFGEGSRLTVL.

The chain is built from TRBV29-1 and TRBJ2-5; 11 bases are shared with TRBD2. Germline lookup yields CDR1 SQVTM and CDR2 ANQGSEA. V gave up 6 bases and J gave up 5 bases; unmatched junction bases: 14. The CDR3 contains 16 residues. In DNA, the CDR3 is TGCAGCGTCCCCCCCGGGACTAGCGGATCAGAGGAGACCCAGTACTTC. It is translated as CSVPPGTSGSEETQYF.

The chain recombines TRBV3-1 (or the pseudogene TRBV3-2) with TRBJ2-1, with D possibly being TRBD2 (6 bases). There are 13 residues in the CDR3. Between the trimmed V and J ends, which lost 2 bases and 10 bases, there was a span of 12 bases. Germline CDR1 and CDR2: LGHDT and YNNKEL (reference sequence). CDR3 DNA: TGTGCCAGCAGCCAAACCTTAGCGGTGGAGCAGTTCTTC. It yields the protein CASSQTLAVEQFF.

The V call is TRBV9, the J call TRBJ1-2; D unresolved. Trimming stripped 3 bases from V and 7 bases from J, with 13 bases between. This CDR3 spans 13 amino acids. Germline V gene lookup returns CDR1 SGDLS and CDR2 YYNGEE. The CDR3 loop reads CASSAEIRGGYTF. CDR3 nucleotides: TGTGCCAGCAGCGCAGAAATTCGGGGTGGCTACACCTTC.

This rearrangement joins TRBV7-8 to TRBJ2-1; 16 positions agree with TRBD2. Germline CDR1 reads SGHVS; CDR2 reads FQNEAQ. CDR3 length: 16 residues. The V segment lost 0 bases and the J segment 8 bases; nucleotides outside the gene matches: 1. CDR3 sequence: CASSLAGTSGRDEQFF. The CDR3, as DNA: TGTGCCAGCAGCTTAGCGGGGACTAGCGGGAGGGATGAGCAGTTCTTC.